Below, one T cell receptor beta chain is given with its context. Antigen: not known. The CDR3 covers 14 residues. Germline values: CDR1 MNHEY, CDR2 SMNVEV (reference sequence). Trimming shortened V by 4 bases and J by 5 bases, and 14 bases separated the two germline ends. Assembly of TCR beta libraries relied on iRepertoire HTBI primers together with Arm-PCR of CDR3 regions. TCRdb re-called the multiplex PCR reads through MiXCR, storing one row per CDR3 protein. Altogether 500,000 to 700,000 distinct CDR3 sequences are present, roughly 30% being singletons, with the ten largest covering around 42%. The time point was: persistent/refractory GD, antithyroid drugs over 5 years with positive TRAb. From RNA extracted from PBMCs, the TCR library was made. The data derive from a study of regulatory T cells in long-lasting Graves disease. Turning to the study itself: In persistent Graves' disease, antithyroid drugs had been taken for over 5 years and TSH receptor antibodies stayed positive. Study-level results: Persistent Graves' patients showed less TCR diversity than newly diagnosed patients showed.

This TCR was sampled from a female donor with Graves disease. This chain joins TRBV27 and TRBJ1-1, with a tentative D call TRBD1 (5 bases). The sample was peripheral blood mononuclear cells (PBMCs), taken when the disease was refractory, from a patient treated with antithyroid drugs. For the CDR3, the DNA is TGTGCCAGCAGTTATATCGGGGGTGAAACTGAAGCTTTCTTT. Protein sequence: CASSYIGGETEAFF.